A selection of T cell receptor beta chains follows, all from one sample in a study of breast tumors, draining lymph nodes, adjacent tissues. MiXCR, run by TCRdb on the multiplex PCR reads, gives a single entry per CDR3 protein. The sample shows some 250,000 distinct CDR3 sequences, about 34% of them seen only once. Specimen: axillary lymph node tissue. Receptors originate from a female donor with breast cancer. Some clones in this sample may be carry-over from other donors' samples. CDR3s leave out the opening cysteine and the closing phenylalanine or tryptophan.

TRBV10-1 | ASSESFNNEQF
TRBV9 | ASSVATGRGGNQPQH
TRBV14 | ASSRKLGSTDTQY
TRBV7-9 | ASSPTLAGGVTGELF
TRBV24-1 | ATSDPGTGGDTQY
TRBV5-4 | ASSADRAEVEKLF
TRBV14 | ASSPRANYGYT
TRBV14 | ASSQGGVSGTREQF
TRBV20-1 | SARDIAGDPHV
TRBV2 | ASNGVRTGGSPLH
TRBV19 | ASSPQLAGQETQY
TRBV29-1 | SVPGTEGFQAF
TRBV7-2 | ASSLKGDRVYEQH
TRBV6-1 | ASKKGGSGNTIY
TRBV4-2 | ASSQGTSGTYEQF
TRBV27 | ASSLECRPANEKLF
TRBV24-1 | ATSDLNYGYT
TRBV29-1 | SARGRSYNSLLH
TRBV4-3 | ASSQDGSSNQPQH
TRBV7-2 | ASSLEGAHGELF
TRBV4-1 | ASSLSKDRGVLPGNTIY
TRBV7-9 | ASSLREGGAGNQPQH
TRBV6-5 | ASSSPQGADYEQY
TRBV12-5 | ASGLGGGSSTDTQY
TRBV15 | ATSTLPLAGGGEQY
TRBV7-9 | ASSVAVPQETQY
TRBV19 | ASSLYGLAGDNEQF
TRBV2 | ASGRDLVDTQY
TRBV5-4 | ASSRSWTDNEQY
TRBV20-1 | SATLPGSGDYEQY
TRBV19 | ASNTGLNYEQY
TRBV6-6 | ASSYGQGASQPQH
TRBV6-1 | ASRGTPNNSPLH
TRBV5-5 | ASSLNPYEQY
TRBV9 | ASSAGDRTDTQY
TRBV20-1 | STQGATNEKLF
TRBV7-9 | ASSSVPGQRGNEQF
TRBV6-6 | ASSYSSRSGGYGYT
TRBV20-1 | SARGGKLF
TRBV9 | ASSATELAKETQY
TRBV9 | ASGKQGSQETQS
TRBV5-1 | ASSSLQETQY
TRBV30 | AWTEDRNQPQH